This is a list of T cell receptor beta chains from one sample in a study of cytomegalovirus exposure and HLA in healthy donors. Clones were sequenced by immunoSEQ multiplex PCR, and TCRdb holds only the in-frame ones, with some missing. Among 150,000 to 200,000 clones listed, roughly 60% were seen once. Sequencing used PBMCs. These receptors were obtained from a man aged 40-49 years in good health and CMV-seronegative. Each CDR3 is given with its conserved first and last residue. Fields, in order: J gene, V gene, D gene, clone size, CDR3 protein, CDR3 DNA. The D gene is left open where the match is weak. Not every row has a clone size; where given, it reads once, few, many or a size class.

J gene: TRBJ2-5; V gene: TRBV5-1; D gene: NA; clone size: NA; CDR3 protein: CASSPEGGQETQYF; CDR3 DNA: TGCGCCAGCAGCCCCGAGGGGGGGCAAGAGACCCAGTACTTC
J gene: TRBJ1-4; V gene: TRBV28; D gene: TRBD1; clone size: few; CDR3 protein: CASTRQGAATTNEKLFF; CDR3 DNA: TGTGCCAGCACCCGGCAGGGGGCGGCTACAACTAATGAAAAACTGTTTTTT
J gene: TRBJ2-3; V gene: TRBV13; D gene: NA; clone size: NA; CDR3 protein: CASSLGTGYTQYF; CDR3 DNA: TGTGCCAGCAGCTTAGGAACAGGGTATACGCAGTATTTT
J gene: TRBJ1-1; V gene: TRBV14; D gene: NA; clone size: once; CDR3 protein: CASSTNREAEAFF; CDR3 DNA: TGTGCCAGCAGCACCAACAGGGAAGCTGAAGCTTTCTTT
J gene: TRBJ1-2; V gene: TRBV6-5; D gene: NA; clone size: NA; CDR3 protein: CASIGRRGISYTF; CDR3 DNA: TGTGCCAGCATCGGCCGTCGGGGGATCAGCTACACCTTC
J gene: TRBJ2-1; V gene: TRBV4-1; D gene: TRBD2; clone size: NA; CDR3 protein: CASSHTRGLAETYNEQFF; CDR3 DNA: TGCGCCAGCAGCCATACTAGGGGACTAGCGGAGACCTACAATGAGCAGTTCTTC
J gene: TRBJ1-2; V gene: TRBV6-4; D gene: TRBD1; clone size: NA; CDR3 protein: CASSDSHWTGPNGYTF; CDR3 DNA: TGTGCCAGCAGTGACTCGCATTGGACAGGCCCCAATGGCTACACCTTC
J gene: TRBJ2-5; V gene: TRBV4-2; D gene: TRBD2; clone size: NA; CDR3 protein: CASSQETGTSGRQETQYF; CDR3 DNA: TGTGCCAGCAGCCAAGAGACTGGGACTAGCGGGCGCCAAGAGACCCAGTACTTC
J gene: TRBJ2-2; V gene: TRBV9; D gene: TRBD2; clone size: NA; CDR3 protein: CASSVDRGVSGELFF; CDR3 DNA: TGTGCCAGCAGCGTAGACCGGGGGGTATCCGGGGAGCTGTTTTTT
J gene: TRBJ1-2; V gene: TRBV15; D gene: TRBD1; clone size: NA; CDR3 protein: CATSRGGTGDRGYTF; CDR3 DNA: TGTGCCACCAGCAGAGGAGGGACAGGGGACCGTGGCTACACCTTC
J gene: TRBJ1-2; V gene: TRBV6-5; D gene: NA; clone size: NA; CDR3 protein: CASSYSSVTYGYTF; CDR3 DNA: TGTGCCAGCAGTTACTCATCAGTCACCTATGGCTACACCTTC
J gene: TRBJ1-4; V gene: TRBV5-1; D gene: NA; clone size: NA; CDR3 protein: CASSPEGGTNEKLFF; CDR3 DNA: TGCGCCAGCAGCCCCGAGGGGGGGACTAATGAAAAACTGTTTTTT
J gene: TRBJ1-1; V gene: TRBV6-5; D gene: NA; clone size: NA; CDR3 protein: CASVSGVTEAFF; CDR3 DNA: TGTGCCAGCGTTTCAGGGGTGACTGAAGCCTTCTTT